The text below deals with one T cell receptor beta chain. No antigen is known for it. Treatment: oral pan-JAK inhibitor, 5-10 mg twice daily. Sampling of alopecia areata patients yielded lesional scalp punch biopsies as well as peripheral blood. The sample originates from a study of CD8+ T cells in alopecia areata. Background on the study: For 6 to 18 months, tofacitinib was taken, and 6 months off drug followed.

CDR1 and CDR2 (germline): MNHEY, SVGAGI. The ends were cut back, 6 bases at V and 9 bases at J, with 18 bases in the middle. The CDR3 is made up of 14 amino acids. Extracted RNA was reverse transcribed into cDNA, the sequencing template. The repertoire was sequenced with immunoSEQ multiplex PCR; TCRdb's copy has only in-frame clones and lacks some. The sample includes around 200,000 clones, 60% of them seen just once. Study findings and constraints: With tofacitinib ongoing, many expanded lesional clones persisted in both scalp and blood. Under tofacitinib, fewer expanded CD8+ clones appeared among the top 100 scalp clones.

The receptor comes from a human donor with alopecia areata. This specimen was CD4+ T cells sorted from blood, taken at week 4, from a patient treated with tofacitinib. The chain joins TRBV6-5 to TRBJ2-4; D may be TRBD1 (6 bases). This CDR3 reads CASSARDPRGIQYF. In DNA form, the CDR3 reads TGTGCCAGCAGCGCCAGGGATCCCAGGGGCATTCAGTACTTC.